This TCR beta chain emerged from a study of beta chain features in type 1 diabetes. As to this clone: Its target is not known.

Overall study findings and caveats: VDJ junctions from patients with type 1 diabetes contained fewer insertions and more deletions. Researchers caution that PCR might favor shorter templates, equally among patients and controls.

Expressed TCRB transcripts got sequenced, as all isolated RNA was reverse transcribed. The repertoire was sequenced with immunoSEQ multiplex PCR; TCRdb's copy has only in-frame clones and lacks some. In the table there are hundreds of thousands of clones, 68% of which are singletons. The V gene end was trimmed by 4 bases and the J gene end by 6 bases; junction bases not matched to a gene: 7. Germline CDR1 is SSHAT and CDR2 is FNYEAQ (reference sequence). The CDR3 length is 14 residues. This TCR derives from a man aged 25 to 45 in good health. The sample was naive CD4+ T cells from blood. V and J are TRBV7-7 and TRBJ2-3, with 7 bases identical to TRBD2. CDR3 protein: CASSSGLPPDTQYF. The CDR3 DNA follows: TGTGCCAGCAGCTCGGGACTACCTCCGGATACGCAGTATTTT.